Following are 8 T cell receptor beta chains from one sample sequenced in a study of post-analysis software for immune sequencing data. Study-level findings and limits: Patients showed TRBV5-6, TRBV5-1 and TRBV20-1 among 4 or 5 TRBV segments more frequent than in controls.

These TCRs' antigens remain unknown. The TCR beta cDNA libraries carried unique molecular identifiers. Each CDR3 protein gets one entry after TCRdb re-called the PCR reads with MiXCR. This sample carries roughly 870,000 distinct CDR3 sequences, roughly 58% of them seen once, and the ten largest clones take around 4.5%. Sequencing used blood. The origin of the receptors is a girl under 18 with multiple sclerosis.

This rearrangement joins TRBV5-4 to TRBJ2-1; 13 positions agree with TRBD2. V gave up 3 bases and J gave up 11 bases; unmatched junction bases: 5. Germline V gene lookup returns CDR1 SGHNT and CDR2 YYREEE (reference sequence). CDR3 length equals 14 residues. This CDR3 is CASSSPGLAGKQFF. Here the CDR3 DNA reads TGTGCCAGCAGCTCTCCGGGACTAGCGGGAAAGCAGTTCTTC.

The chain couples TRBV30 to TRBJ2-5; 7 positions match TRBD2. The germline gives CDR1 GTSNPN, CDR2 SVGIG (reference sequence). CDR3 length equals 15 residues. V dropped 5 bases and J dropped 5; count of bases not matched to a gene: 14. The CDR3 region has the DNA TGTGCCTGGGACGGGACCGCGGGAGCAGCGGAGACCCAGTACTTC. Translated, it gives CAWDGTAGAAETQYF.

The V and J genes are TRBV9 and TRBJ2-5; 7 nucleotides agree with TRBD2. The end of the DNA aligns better with TRBJ2-7, so the J call may be wrong. Germline loops: CDR1 SGDLS, CDR2 YYNGEE. The CDR3 totals 14 residues. The CDR3 region is CASSLGTSAFEQYF. CDR3 nucleotide sequence: TGTGCCAGCAGCCTCGGCACTAGCGCGTTCGAGCAGTACTTC.

This clonotype has more than one count but fewer than ten. The J gene is TRBJ1-2, the V gene TRBV5-1; TRBD1 matches 9 bases. J was trimmed by 8 bases and V by 0 bases; bases with no gene match: 8. Germline assignment: CDR1 SGHRS and CDR2 YFSETQ. There are 15 residues in the CDR3. CDR3 sequence: CASSLELGTGYGYTF. The CDR3 DNA reads as TGCGCCAGCAGCTTGGAACTGGGGACAGGGTACGGCTACACCTTC.

The chain links TRBV12-3 or TRBV12-4 to TRBJ2-5; 12 positions match TRBD2. The J call may be mistaken, given a closer DNA end match to TRBJ2-7. The CDR3 extends over 17 amino acids. This chain's CDR3 is CASSSMDRLAGVDEQYF. The CDR3 DNA follows: TGTGCCAGCAGTTCCATGGACCGACTAGCGGGAGTGGACGAGCAGTACTTC.

The J gene is TRBJ2-3, the V gene TRBV6-5; D might be TRBD2 (6 bases). In germline, CDR1 is MNHEY, CDR2 SVGAGI. The CDR3 spans 18 residues. The V gene lost 3 bases and the J gene lost 3 bases, with 22 bases spanning the gap. DNA for the CDR3: TGTGCCAGCAGTTATCGCCCCGTGGGCTACCGGGGGACAGATACGCAGTATTTT. Translated: CASSYRPVGYRGTDTQYF.

This clonotype has just a few counts. V usage is TRBV20-1 and J usage is TRBJ2-7, with D possibly matching TRBD2 (5 bases). Looked up from germline, CDR1 is DFQATT and CDR2 is SNEGSKA (reference sequence). The ends were cut back, 3 bases at V and 7 bases at J, with 13 bases in the middle. The CDR3 has 12 residues. CDR3 region: CSARYLEREQYF. DNA for the CDR3: TGCAGTGCTAGGTACCTAGAGCGGGAGCAGTACTTC.

This sequence joins TRBV20-1 and TRBJ2-7, with D possibly being TRBD1 or TRBD2 (7 bases each). Germline loops: CDR1 DFQATT, CDR2 SNEGSKA (reference sequence). CDR3 length equals 14 residues. Trimming cost V 6 bases and J 4 bases, with 19 bases left between them. CDR3 residues: CSAQGEGARYEQYF. The CDR3 DNA reads as TGCAGTGCCCAGGGGGAGGGGGCGAGGTACGAGCAGTACTTC.